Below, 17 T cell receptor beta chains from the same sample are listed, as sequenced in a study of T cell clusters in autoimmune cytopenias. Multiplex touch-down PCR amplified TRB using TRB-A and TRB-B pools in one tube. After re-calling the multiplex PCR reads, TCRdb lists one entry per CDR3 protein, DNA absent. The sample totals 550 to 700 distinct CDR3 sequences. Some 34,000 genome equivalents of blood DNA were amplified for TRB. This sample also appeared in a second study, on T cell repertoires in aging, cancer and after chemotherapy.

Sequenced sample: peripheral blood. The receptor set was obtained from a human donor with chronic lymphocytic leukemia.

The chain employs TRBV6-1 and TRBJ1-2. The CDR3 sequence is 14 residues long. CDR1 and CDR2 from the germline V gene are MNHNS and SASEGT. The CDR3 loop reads CASSPRLGNYGYTF.

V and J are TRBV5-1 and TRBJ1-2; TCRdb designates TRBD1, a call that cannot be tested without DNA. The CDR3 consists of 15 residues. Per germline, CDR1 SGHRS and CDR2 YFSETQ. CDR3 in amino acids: CASSLRRDQGSGYTF.

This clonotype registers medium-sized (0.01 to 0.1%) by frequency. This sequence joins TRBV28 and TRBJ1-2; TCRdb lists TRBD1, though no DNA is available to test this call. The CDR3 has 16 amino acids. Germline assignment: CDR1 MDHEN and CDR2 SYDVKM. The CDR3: CASSLGTDREGNGYTF.

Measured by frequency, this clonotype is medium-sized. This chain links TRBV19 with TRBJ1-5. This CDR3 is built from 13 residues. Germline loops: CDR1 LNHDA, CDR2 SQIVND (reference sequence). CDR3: CASSIGLYQPQHF.

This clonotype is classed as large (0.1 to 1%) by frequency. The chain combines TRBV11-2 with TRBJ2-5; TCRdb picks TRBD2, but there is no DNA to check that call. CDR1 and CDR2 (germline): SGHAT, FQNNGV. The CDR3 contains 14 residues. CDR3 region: CASSLDTLGPTQYF.

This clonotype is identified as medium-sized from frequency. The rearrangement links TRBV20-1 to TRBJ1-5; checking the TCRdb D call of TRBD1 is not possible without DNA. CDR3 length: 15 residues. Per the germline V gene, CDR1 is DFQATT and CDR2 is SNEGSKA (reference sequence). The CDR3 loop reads CSAWPGEGSNQPQHF.

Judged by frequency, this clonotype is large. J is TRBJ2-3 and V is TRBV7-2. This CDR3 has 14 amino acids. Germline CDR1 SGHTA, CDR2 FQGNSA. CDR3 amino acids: CASSKRGVPDTQYF.

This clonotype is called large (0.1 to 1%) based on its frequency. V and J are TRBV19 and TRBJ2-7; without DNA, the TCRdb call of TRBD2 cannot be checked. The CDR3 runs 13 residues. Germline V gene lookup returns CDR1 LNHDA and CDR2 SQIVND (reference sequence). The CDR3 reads CASSPPGLYEQYF.

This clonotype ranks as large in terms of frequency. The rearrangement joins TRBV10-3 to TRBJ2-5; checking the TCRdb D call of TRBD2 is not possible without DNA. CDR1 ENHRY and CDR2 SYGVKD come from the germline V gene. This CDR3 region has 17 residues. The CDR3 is CAISEALTSGGEETQYF.

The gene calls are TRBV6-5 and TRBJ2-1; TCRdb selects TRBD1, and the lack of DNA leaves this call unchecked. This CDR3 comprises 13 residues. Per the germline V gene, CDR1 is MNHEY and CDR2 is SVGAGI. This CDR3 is CASRGQAYNEQFF.

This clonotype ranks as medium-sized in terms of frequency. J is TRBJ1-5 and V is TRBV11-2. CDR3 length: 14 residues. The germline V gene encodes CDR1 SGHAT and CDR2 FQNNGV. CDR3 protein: CASSLGRATQPQHF.

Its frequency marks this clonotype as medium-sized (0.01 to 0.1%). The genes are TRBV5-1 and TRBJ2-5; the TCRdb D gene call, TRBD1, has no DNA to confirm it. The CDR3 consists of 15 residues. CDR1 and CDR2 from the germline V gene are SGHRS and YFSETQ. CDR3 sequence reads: CASSVTGGWGETQYF.

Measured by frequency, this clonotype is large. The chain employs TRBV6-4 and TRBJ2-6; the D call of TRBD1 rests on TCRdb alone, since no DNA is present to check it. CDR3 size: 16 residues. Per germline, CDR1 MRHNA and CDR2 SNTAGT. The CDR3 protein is CASSASGGSGANVLTF.

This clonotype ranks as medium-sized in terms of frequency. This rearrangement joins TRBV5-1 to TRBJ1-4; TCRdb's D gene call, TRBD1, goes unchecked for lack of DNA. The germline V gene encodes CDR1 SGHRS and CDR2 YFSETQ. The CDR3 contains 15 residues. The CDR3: CASRSGTVANEKLFF.

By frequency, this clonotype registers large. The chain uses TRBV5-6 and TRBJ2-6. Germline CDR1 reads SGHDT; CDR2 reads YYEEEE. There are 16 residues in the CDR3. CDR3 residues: CASRSELYSGANVLTF.

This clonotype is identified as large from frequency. CDR3 residues: CASTGTGLNEQFF. This chain connects TRBV6-1 to TRBJ2-1; absent DNA, TCRdb's TRBD1 call cannot be checked. The germline V gene encodes CDR1 MNHNS and CDR2 SASEGT. The CDR3 runs 13 residues.

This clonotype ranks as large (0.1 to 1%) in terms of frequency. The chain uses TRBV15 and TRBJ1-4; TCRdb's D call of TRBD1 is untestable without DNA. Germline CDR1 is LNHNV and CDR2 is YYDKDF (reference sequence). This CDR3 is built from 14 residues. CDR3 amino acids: CATSRDRGREKLFF.